The T cell receptor (beta chain) described here comes from a study of CD8 T cells in ankylosing spondylitis (dated by TCRdb to about 2017). A note on the overall study: To find TCR variants linked to disease, the study profiled T cell receptor beta repertoires in ankylosing spondylitis patients and healthy donors. Peripheral blood was sampled, and synovial fluid was also collected from ankylosing spondylitis patients. In total, the full study cohort was made up of 108 healthy donors and 25 ankylosing spondylitis patients. Here is what the overall study found, with its caveats: The disease-linked clones were reported to be significantly enriched in matched synovial fluid samples from ankylosing spondylitis patients. In peripheral blood, the disease-linked clones were found at relatively low frequencies and had a CD8+ phenotype. Blood from ankylosing spondylitis patients appeared to be characterized by a TCR beta motif made up of several highly homologous amino acid variants. Some motif variants were previously reported in synovial fluid and blood of reactive arthritis patients, suggesting common disease-initiation mechanisms.

In this sample, this clonotype turned up many times. Its specific antigen is unknown. Base qualities are not at hand, and no much larger clone is one base apart. Trimming at the junction amounts to 2 bases on V and 6 bases on J, and the germline ends lie 5 bases apart. The CDR3 runs 13 residues from the cysteine to the phenylalanine. The DNA shown is the 39-base CDR3, in frame from base 1. CDR1 and CDR2 were assigned from the germline V gene (reference sequence) as MNHNY and SVGAGI. The listed sequencing device is Illumina HiSeq 2500. Quantitative 5'-RACE with molecular barcodes was used to prepare TCR beta libraries. Per the original workflow: A new computational method, built on a probabilistic model of VDJ rearrangement, was used to identify disease-linked TCR variants. TCRdb handled the public reads itself, with Q25 trimming in fastp and clone calling in MiXCR, and kept productive beta chains. CDR3 protein sequences are deduplicated, and each keeps its most common genes and DNA. Clone size and V and J calls follow TCRdb, not the original study. Within this sample are more than 150,000 distinct CDR3 sequences, with around a tenth of them counted one time only. The leading ten clones occupy 25% to 30% of the sample.

This receptor was taken from a male donor with ankylosing spondylitis or in good health (not recorded which). Source material: blood, either unsorted or a sorted T cell fraction (not recorded which). The sequence joins TRBV6-6 to TRBJ1-6, with no confident D gene call. The CDR3 reads as follows: CASSYTGNSPLHF. The bases are TGTGCCAGCAGTTACACGGGTAATTCACCCCTCCACTTT.